This note documents a single TCR beta chain sequence. No antigen is known for it. No much larger clonotype is one base removed from it; base qualities were not supplied. This specimen belongs to a study of stem cell transplantation in POMP-related autoinflammatory disease (dated by TCRdb to the early 2020s). In terms of the full investigation: The study hypothesized that defective thymoproteasomes impair MHC class I-dependent CD8+ T-cell differentiation and positive selection, skewing the TRB repertoire. Before transplant, CD4+ naive T-cell skewing, low CD8+ T-cell proportions, and reduced T-cell cytokine secretion were observed in patients. Through one year post-transplant, neutrophils and platelets showed 100% donor engraftment on DNA chimerism analysis. To find out how POMP deficiency affects T-cell receptor beta repertoire diversity and CDR3 characteristics, high-throughput TRB sequencing was used.

In light of the paper, this sample's time point label describes: after hematopoietic stem cell transplant. PRAID featured prominent immunodeficiency alongside autoinflammation. Before TRB sequencing, the T-cell subsets, namely conventional T cells, CD8+ T cells, regulatory T cells, and T follicular helper cells, were sorted. Library preparation employed the immunoSEQ multiplex PCR assay. Per the original workflow: Shannon entropy, which takes clonal size distribution into account, was used to quantify repertoire diversity. Clonotype distribution inequality was measured with the Gini-Simpson index (Simpson_1-D). TCRdb re-hosts the immuneACCESS table, in-frame sequences only. Its copies lack some clones; in the studies checked, an unresolved V gene accounts for under half of them, and the cause for the rest is not known. The D gene and trimming were derived from the DNA, and the V and J assignments and clone size from that table. The sample table shows approximately 65,000 clones, and approximately 90% are seen once. Around 0.72% of the sample is held by the ten biggest clonotypes.

On the study overall, not on this receptor specifically: The number of unique TRB V-J gene pairings was restricted in PRAID patients. Statistical significance for the trend toward lower diversity and increased clonality in PRAID patients was reached only for regulatory T cells. Across all analyzed T-cell subsets, PRAID patients tended toward lower TRB diversity and higher clonality.

The sequencing used CD4+ T cells from PBMCs, collected after stem cell transplantation. The sequence was collected from a human patient with POMP-related autoinflammation and immune dysregulation (PRAID). Following a transplant, a fraction of the T cells may be traceable to the graft donor.

The CDR3 amino acid sequence is: CASSARERWMSGNQPQHF. The nucleotide sequence is given as TGTGCCAGCAGTGCCCGGGAGCGTTGGATGAGTGGGAATCAGCCCCAGCATTTT. The chain employs TRBV28 and TRBJ1-5; the D gene remains uncertain. V and J lose 5 bases and 4 bases, and a span of 24 bases separates them. The germline V gene encodes CDR1 MDHEN and CDR2 SYDVKM. The CDR3 spans 18 residues, from the cysteine through the phenylalanine. Just the 54-base CDR3 DNA is kept, in frame starting at base 1.